Listed here are 11 T cell receptor beta chains from one sample, sequenced in a study of T cell repertoires in cytomegalovirus infection (dated by TCRdb to between 2017 and 2020). Sequencing was performed on an Illumina HiSeq 1500. TCRdb redid the processing of the public reads, applying fastp at Q25 and MiXCR, and retained in-frame beta chains. Identical CDR3 proteins give one entry, which carries the most common genes and DNA. The sample yields hundreds of thousands of distinct CDR3 sequences; 8% to 9.5% were counted once. The top ten hold 3.5% to 4.5% of the sample. Sequencing was performed on PBMCs. The receptors derive from a human donor in good health (CMV status not recorded). Some clones in this sample may be carry-over from other donors' samples.

In nucleotides, the CDR3 is TGTGCCAGCAGCCTGGACGGCTTCTCCTACAATGAGCAGTTCTTC. Its translation: CASSLDGFSYNEQFF. The chain uses TRBV11-2 and TRBJ2-1, with no clear D. Trimming took 5 bases from V and 0 from J, leaving 11 bases between them. This CDR3 has 15 residues. The germline V gene has CDR1 SGHAT and CDR2 FQNNGV. The full variable domain, with the rest looked up from reference TRBV11-2 and TRBJ2-1, is EAGVAQSPRYKIIEKRQSVAFWCNPISGHATLYWYQQILGQGPKLLIQFQNNGVVDDSQLPKDRFSAERLKGVDSTLKIQPAKLEDSAVYLCASSLDGFSYNEQFFGPGTRLTVL.

This clonotype was seen a few times. The chain is built from TRBV18 and TRBJ1-6; no firm D call. Germline V lookup: CDR1 KGHSH, CDR2 LQKENI. Trimming shortened V by 4 bases and J by 5 bases, and 15 bases separated the two germline ends. The CDR3 extends over 16 amino acids. The CDR3 is CASSRQPSLDNSPLHF. The CDR3 region has the DNA TGTGCCAGCTCACGGCAGCCCTCCCTTGATAATTCACCCCTCCACTTT.

V usage is TRBV12-3 or TRBV12-4 and J usage is TRBJ2-3, with 10 positions matching TRBD2. V was pared by 1 base and J by 7 bases, with 5 bases of the junction left unmatched. The CDR3 has 15 amino acids. The CDR3 here is CASSLGPSGSHTQYF. CDR3 nucleotide sequence: TGTGCCAGCAGTTTAGGCCCTAGCGGGAGCCATACGCAGTATTTT.

This clonotype appeared many times. V gene TRBV6-5 combines with J gene TRBJ1-2; 7 nucleotides agree with TRBD1. Trimming removed 5 bases from V and 3 bases from J; junction bases left unmatched: 6. CDR1 and CDR2 from the germline V gene are MNHEY and SVGAGI. This CDR3 region has 14 residues. CDR3 sequence: CASSPRQGYYGYTF. Here the CDR3 DNA reads TGTGCCAGCAGTCCGCGACAGGGCTACTATGGCTACACCTTC.

The rearrangement joins TRBV7-2 to TRBJ2-7; TRBD2 agrees at 14 bases. Germline V gives CDR1 SGHTA, CDR2 FQGNSA. This CDR3 is built from 15 residues. V lost 6 bases and J lost 5; bases outside the gene matches: 6. CDR3 DNA sequence: TGTGCCAGCAGACCGGGACTAGCGGGAGTCCACGAGCAGTACTTC. This sequence encodes CASRPGLAGVHEQYF.

This clonotype was found a few times. The chain employs TRBV7-3 and TRBJ2-3; D call uncertain. The CDR3 runs 17 residues. Germline loops: CDR1 SGHTA, CDR2 FQGTGA. Trimming removed 4 bases from V and 1 base from J, with 18 bases in between. CDR3 nucleotides: TGTGCCAGCAGCTCCGAGACGGCCCCACTTGGCACAGATACGCAGTATTTT. Translating it yields CASSSETAPLGTDTQYF. The full variable domain, rest sourced from reference TRBV7-3 and TRBJ2-3, is GAGVSQTPSNKVTEKGKYVELRCDPISGHTALYWYRQSLGQGPEFLIYFQGTGAADDSGLPNDRFFAVRPEGSVSTLKIQRTERGDSAVYLCASSSETAPLGTDTQYFGPGTRLTVL.

This rearrangement joins TRBV28 to TRBJ2-1; 8 nucleotides line up with TRBD2. The CDR3 contains 16 residues. Germline values: CDR1 MDHEN, CDR2 SYDVKM. V trimming: 5 bases; J trimming: 7 bases; junction bases outside the gene matches: 13. CDR3 DNA sequence: TGTGCCAGCAGTCTCTTAAGCGGGAGTAGGGAAAATGAGCAGTTCTTC. Its protein product is CASSLLSGSRENEQFF.

A note on this clonotype: This may arise from a read error, as a much more abundant clone is one base away. This chain's CDR3 is CASSYDGTGADVLTF. As DNA, the CDR3 is TGTGCCAGCAGTTACGATGGGACTGGGGCCGACGTCCTGACTTTC. V is TRBV6-6 and J is TRBJ2-6, with D maybe TRBD2 (6 bases). Per germline, CDR1 MNHNY and CDR2 SVGAGI (reference sequence). The CDR3 sequence is 15 residues long.

This chain joins TRBV7-2 and TRBJ2-3; 12 bases align to TRBD2. V shed 5 bases, J shed 2 bases, and the junction held 14 bases outside the gene matches. From germline, CDR1 is SGHTA and CDR2 FQGNSA. The CDR3 runs 19 residues. The DNA of the CDR3 is TGTGCCAGCAGCCGCCGCAGGACTAGCGGGGTTTCCTCCACAGATACGCAGTATTTT. Translating it yields CASSRRRTSGVSSTDTQYF.

This clonotype has only a few counts. The V and J genes are TRBV25-1 and TRBJ2-7, with a tentative D call TRBD2 (6 bases). Trimming pared 3 bases from V and 2 bases from J, leaving 14 bases between. The CDR3 has 15 residues. The germline gives CDR1 MGHDK, CDR2 SYGVNS. The CDR3 nucleotides are TGTGCCAGCAGTGAGGGGGGACCTCGTCCCTACGAGCAGTACTTC. It is translated as CASSEGGPRPYEQYF.

The chain recombines TRBV6-5 with TRBJ2-3; D could derive from TRBD1 or TRBD2 (6 bases each). There are 16 residues in the CDR3. From germline, CDR1 is MNHEY and CDR2 SVGAGI. V lost 6 bases and J lost 2, with 18 bases in between. CDR3 protein: CASSRGTQIATDTQYF. CDR3 sequence (DNA): TGTGCCAGCAGCCGCGGGACACAGATCGCCACAGATACGCAGTATTTT.